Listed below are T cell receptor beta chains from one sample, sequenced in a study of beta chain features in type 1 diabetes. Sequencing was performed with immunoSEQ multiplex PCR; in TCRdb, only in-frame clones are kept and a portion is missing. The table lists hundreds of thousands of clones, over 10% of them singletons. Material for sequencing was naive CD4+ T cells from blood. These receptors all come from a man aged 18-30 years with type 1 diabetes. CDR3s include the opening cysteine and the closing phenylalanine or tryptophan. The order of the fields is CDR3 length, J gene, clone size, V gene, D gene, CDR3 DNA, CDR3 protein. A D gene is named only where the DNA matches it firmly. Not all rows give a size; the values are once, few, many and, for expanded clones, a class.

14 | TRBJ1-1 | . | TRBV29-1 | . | TGCAGCGTCGCCAAGGGGAGGGTGAACACTGAAGCTTTCTTT | CSVAKGRVNTEAFF
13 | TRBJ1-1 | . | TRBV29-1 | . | TGCAGCGTCGTGGGACGGATGAACACTGAAGCTTTCTTT | CSVVGRMNTEAFF
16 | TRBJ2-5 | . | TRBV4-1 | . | TGCGCCAGCAGCCAAGTCGGGGGGACAGGCCAAGAGACCCAGTACTTC | CASSQVGGTGQETQYF
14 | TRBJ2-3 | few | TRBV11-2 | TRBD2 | TGTGCCAGCAGCTTTGCGGGGGGGGCAGATACGCAGTATTTT | CASSFAGGADTQYF
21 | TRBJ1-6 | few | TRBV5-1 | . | TGCGCCAGCAGCTTGGGGCCTCGACGAGGGGCTGTCGGGGGACTGAAGTCACCCCTCCACTTT | CASSLGPRRGAVGGLKSPLHF
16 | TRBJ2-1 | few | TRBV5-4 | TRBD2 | TGTGCCAGCAGCCCAACCCAACTAGCGGGGCTGGTTGAGCAGTTCTTC | CASSPTQLAGLVEQFF
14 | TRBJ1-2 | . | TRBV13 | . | TGTGCCAGCAGCTCAGGGAGAGCTAACTATGGCTACACCTTC | CASSSGRANYGYTF
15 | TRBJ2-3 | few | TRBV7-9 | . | TGTGCCAGCACCCCTCAGGGGGGAAGCACAGATACGCAGTATTTT | CASTPQGGSTDTQYF
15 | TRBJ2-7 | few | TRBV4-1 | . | TGCGCCAGCAGCGTACAGGGTATAGGGCATCACGAGCAGTACTTC | CASSVQGIGHHEQYF
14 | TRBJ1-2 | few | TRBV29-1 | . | TGCAGCGTTGGAGAGGGCCTAGCTAACTATGGCTACACCTTC | CSVGEGLANYGYTF
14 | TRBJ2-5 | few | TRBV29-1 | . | TGCAGCGTGGGGGGACAGAGCCTTCTAGAGACCCAGTACTTC | CSVGGQSLLETQYF
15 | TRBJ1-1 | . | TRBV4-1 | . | TGCGCCAGCAGCCAGGGCAGGGCGGGGGACACTGAAGCTTCCTTT | CASSQGRAGDTEASF
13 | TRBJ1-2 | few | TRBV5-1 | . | TGCGCCAGCAGCTCAGGGGCCGACTATGGCTACACCTTC | CASSSGADYGYTF
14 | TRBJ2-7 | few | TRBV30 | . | TGTGCCTGGAGTACTCCCCACAGAGACTACGAGCAGTACTTC | CAWSTPHRDYEQYF
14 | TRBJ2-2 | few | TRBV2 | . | TGTGCCAGCAGTCAGCTACAGGGATCCGGGGAGCTGTTTTTT | CASSQLQGSGELFF
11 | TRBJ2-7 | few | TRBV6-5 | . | TGTGCCAGCAGTTACTCGTCCGAGCAGTACTTC | CASSYSSEQYF
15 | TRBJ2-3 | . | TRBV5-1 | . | TGCGCCAGCAGCTTGGACGGCAGGGGCACAGATACGCAGTATTTT | CASSLDGRGTDTQYF
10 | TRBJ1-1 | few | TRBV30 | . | TGTGCCTGGACTGTCACTGAAGCTTTCTTT | CAWTVTEAFF
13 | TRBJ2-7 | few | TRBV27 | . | TGTGCCAGCAGTTTCCTCAATGAGTACGAGCAGTACTTC | CASSFLNEYEQYF
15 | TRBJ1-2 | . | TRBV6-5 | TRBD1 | TGTGCCAGCAGTTCCCGGGGACAGAGAAGCTATGGCTACACCTTC | CASSSRGQRSYGYTF
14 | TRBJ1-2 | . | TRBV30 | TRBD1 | TGTGCCTGGAGTAGACAGGGGGCGGAGGATGGCTACACCTTC | CAWSRQGAEDGYTF
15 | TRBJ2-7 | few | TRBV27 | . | TGTGCCAGCAGTTTACTGCGGGGTAGCTCCTACGAGCAGTACTTC | CASSLLRGSSYEQYF
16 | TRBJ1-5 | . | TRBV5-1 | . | TGCGCCAGCAGCTTGGGGGCCGGCGGAGGCAATCAGCCCCAGCATTTT | CASSLGAGGGNQPQHF
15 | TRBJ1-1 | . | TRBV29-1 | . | TGCAGCGTTCCGGAAGGTCTGGGGATGAACACTGAAGCTTTCTTT | CSVPEGLGMNTEAFF
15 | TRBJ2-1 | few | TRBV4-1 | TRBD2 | TGCGCCAGCAGCCAAGGGCTAGCGGGGAACAATGAGCAGTTCTTC | CASSQGLAGNNEQFF
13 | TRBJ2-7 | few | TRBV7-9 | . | TGTGCCAGCACCCCCCAGGAGAGGGGCGAGCAGTACTTC | CASTPQERGEQYF
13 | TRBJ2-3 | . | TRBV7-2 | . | TGTGCCAGCAGCTTTGGAATGGGGGATACGCAGTATTTT | CASSFGMGDTQYF
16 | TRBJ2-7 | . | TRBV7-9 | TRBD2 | TGTGCCAGCAGCGCCACTAGCGGGGTTGTCTCCTACGAGCAGTACTTC | CASSATSGVVSYEQYF
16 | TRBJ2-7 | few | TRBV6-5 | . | TGTGCCAGCAGTTTTGGTCCCGCTGGGGCAGGCTACGAGCAGTACTTC | CASSFGPAGAGYEQYF
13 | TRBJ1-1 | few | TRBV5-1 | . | TGCGCCACTCAATTGGGGGATAGCACTGAAGCTTTCTTT | CATQLGDSTEAFF
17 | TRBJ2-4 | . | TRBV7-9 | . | TGTGCCAGCAGCTTCCTTGGAGAGGGACTAGCCAAAAACATTCAGTACTTC | CASSFLGEGLAKNIQYF
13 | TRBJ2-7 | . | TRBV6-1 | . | TGTGCCAGCAGTGTTGGGGCACCCTACGAGCAGTACTTC | CASSVGAPYEQYF
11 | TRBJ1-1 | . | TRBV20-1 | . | TGCAGTGCTAGGGTCAGGGGAGAAGCTTTCTTT | CSARVRGEAFF
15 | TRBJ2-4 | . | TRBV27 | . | TGTGCCAGCAGTTTAACCCGGACAGAAGGGGGCATTCAGTACTTC | CASSLTRTEGGIQYF
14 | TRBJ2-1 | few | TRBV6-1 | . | TGTGCCAGCAGTGAATGGGGGTCCGGGAATGAGCAGTTCTTC | CASSEWGSGNEQFF
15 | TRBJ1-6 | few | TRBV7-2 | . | TGTGCCAGCAGCAAATCCACACGTTCCGGGTCACCCCTCCACTTT | CASSKSTRSGSPLHF
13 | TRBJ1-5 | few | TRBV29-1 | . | TGCAGCGTTGAAGAGACGGGTAATCAGCCCCAGCATTTT | CSVEETGNQPQHF
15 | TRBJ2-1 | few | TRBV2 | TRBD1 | TGTGCCAGCAGTCCCGACAGGGGGGCCTACAATGAGCAGTTCTTC | CASSPDRGAYNEQFF
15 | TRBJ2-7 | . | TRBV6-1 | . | TGTGCCAGCAGGCCTGGGGGCGCCTCTCCCTACGAGCAGTACTTC | CASRPGGASPYEQYF
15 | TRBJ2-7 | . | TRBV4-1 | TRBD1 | TGCGCCAGCAGCCACCCGGGACAGGGTTTCTACGAGCAGTACTTC | CASSHPGQGFYEQYF